This T cell receptor beta chain derives from a study of blood T cell repertoires in COVID-19. Study at large: Samples of COVID-19 (acute and convalescent) were obtained from the United States, Italy and Spain. Sample material is recorded as cDNA or gDNA derived from T cells, B-cell-depleted T cells, or PBMCs.

Assay used: immunoSEQ multiplex PCR; TCRdb lists only in-frame clones, some missing. The table shows around 280,000 clones, with around four fifths occurring only once. This TCR derives from a woman in her forties or fifties with active or convalescent COVID-19. The source material was peripheral blood.

CDR3 nucleotides: TGTGCCAGCAGCTTAGGGACACTAGCGGGAGAAAAGCAGTACTTC. It yields the protein CASSLGTLAGEKQYF. This rearrangement joins TRBV7-9 to TRBJ2-7; 11 bases match TRBD2. This CDR3 spans 15 amino acids. Germline CDR1 SEHNR, CDR2 FQNEAQ (reference sequence). The V segment lost 1 base and the J segment 8 bases; nucleotides outside the gene matches: 7. Filled out from reference TRBV7-9 and TRBJ2-7, the complete variable domain reads DTGVSQNPRHKITKRGQNVTFRCDPISEHNRLYWYRQTLGQGPEFLTYFQNEAQLEKSRLLSDRFSAERPKGSFSTLEIQRTEQGDSAMYLCASSLGTLAGEKQYFGPGTRLTVT.